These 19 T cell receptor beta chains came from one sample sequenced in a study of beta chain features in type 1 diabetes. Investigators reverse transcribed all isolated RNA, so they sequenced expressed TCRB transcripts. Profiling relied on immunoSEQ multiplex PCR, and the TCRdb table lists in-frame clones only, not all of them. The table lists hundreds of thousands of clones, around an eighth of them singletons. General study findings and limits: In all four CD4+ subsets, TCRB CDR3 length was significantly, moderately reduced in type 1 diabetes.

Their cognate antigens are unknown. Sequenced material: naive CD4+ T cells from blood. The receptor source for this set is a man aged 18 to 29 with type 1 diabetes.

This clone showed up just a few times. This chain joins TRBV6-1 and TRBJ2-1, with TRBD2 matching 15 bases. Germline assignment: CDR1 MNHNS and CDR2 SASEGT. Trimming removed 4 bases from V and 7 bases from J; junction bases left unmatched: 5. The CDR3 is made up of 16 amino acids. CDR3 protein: CASSGLGLAGGNEQFF. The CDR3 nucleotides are TGTGCCAGCAGTGGACTCGGACTAGCGGGAGGGAATGAGCAGTTCTTC.

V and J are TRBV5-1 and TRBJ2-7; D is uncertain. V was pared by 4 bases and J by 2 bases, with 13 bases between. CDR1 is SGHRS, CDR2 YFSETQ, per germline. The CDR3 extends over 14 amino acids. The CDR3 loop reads CASSLPGVTYEQYF. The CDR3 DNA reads TGCGCCAGCAGCCTGCCTGGGGTCACCTACGAGCAGTACTTC.

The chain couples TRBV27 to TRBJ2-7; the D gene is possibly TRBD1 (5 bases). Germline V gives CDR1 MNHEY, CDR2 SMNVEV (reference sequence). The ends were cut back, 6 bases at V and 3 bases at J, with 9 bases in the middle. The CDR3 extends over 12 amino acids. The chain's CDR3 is CASRGRGYEQYF. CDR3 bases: TGTGCCAGCAGGGGGCGCGGCTACGAGCAGTACTTC.

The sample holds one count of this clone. DNA for the CDR3: TGTGCCAGCAGGGGACAGGGTAATGAAAAACTGTTTTTT. This encodes CASRGQGNEKLFF. This chain links TRBV28 with TRBJ1-4; 9 bases line up with TRBD1. CDR1 and CDR2 (germline): MDHEN, SYDVKM. The V segment lost 6 bases and the J segment 4 bases; nucleotides outside the gene matches: 0. This CDR3 is 13 amino acids long.

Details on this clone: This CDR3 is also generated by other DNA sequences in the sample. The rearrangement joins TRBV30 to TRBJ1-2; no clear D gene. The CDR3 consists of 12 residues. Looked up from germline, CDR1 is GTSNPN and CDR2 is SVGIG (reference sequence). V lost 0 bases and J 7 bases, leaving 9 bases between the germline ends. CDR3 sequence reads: CAWSVPGGGYTF. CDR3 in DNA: TGTGCCTGGAGTGTACCAGGCGGTGGCTACACCTTC.

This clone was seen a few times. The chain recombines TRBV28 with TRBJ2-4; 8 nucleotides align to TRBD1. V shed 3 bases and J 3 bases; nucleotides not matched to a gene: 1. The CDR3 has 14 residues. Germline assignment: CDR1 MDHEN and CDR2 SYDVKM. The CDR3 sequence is CASSLGQVKNIQYF. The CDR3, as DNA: TGTGCCAGCAGTTTGGGACAGGTCAAAAACATTCAGTACTTC.

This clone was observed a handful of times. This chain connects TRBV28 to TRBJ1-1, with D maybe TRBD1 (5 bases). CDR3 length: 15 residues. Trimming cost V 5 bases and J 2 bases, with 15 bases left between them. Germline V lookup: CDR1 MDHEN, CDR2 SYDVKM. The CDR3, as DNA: TGTGCCAGCAGTAGACCCGGGACGGGAAACACTGAAGCTTTCTTT. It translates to CASSRPGTGNTEAFF.

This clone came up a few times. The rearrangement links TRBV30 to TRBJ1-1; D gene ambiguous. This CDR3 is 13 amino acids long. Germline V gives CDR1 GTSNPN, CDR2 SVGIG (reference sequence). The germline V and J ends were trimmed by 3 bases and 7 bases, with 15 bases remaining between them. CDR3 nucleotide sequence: TGTGCCTGGAGCCTAACGGACGGTGGTGAAGCTTTCTTT. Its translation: CAWSLTDGGEAFF.

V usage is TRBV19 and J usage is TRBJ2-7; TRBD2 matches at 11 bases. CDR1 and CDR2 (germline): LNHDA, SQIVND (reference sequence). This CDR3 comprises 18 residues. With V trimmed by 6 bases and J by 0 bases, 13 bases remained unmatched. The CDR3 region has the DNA TGTGCCAGTAGACCCCATGGGCTAGCGGGAGGCTTCTCCTACGAGCAGTACTTC. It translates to CASRPHGLAGGFSYEQYF.

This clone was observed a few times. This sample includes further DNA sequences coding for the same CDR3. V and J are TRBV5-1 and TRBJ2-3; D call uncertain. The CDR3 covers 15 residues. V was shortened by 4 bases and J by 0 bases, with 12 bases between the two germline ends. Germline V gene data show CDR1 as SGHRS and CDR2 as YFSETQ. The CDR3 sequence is CASSPDGSSTDTQYF. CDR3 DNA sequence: TGCGCCAGCAGCCCGGACGGATCTAGCACAGATACGCAGTATTTT. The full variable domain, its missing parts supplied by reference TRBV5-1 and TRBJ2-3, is KAGVTQTPRYLIKTRGQQVTLSCSPISGHRSVSWYQQTPGQGLQFLFEYFSETQRNKGNFPGRFSGRQFSNSRSEMNVSTLELGDSALYLCASSPDGSSTDTQYFGPGTRLTVL.

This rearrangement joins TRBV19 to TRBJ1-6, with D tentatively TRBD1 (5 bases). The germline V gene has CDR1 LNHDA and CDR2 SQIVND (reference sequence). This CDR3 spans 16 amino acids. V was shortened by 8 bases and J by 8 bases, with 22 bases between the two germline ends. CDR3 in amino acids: CASRRSFRDGYSPLHF. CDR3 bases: TGTGCCAGTCGACGTTCATTCCGGGACGGTTATTCACCCCTCCACTTT.

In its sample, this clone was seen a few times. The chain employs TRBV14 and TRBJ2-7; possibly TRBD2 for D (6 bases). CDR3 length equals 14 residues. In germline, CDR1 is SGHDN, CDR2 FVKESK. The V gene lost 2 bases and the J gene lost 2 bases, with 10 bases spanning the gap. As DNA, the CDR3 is TGTGCCAGCAGCCAACAGGACTACGCCTACGAGCAGTACTTC. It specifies CASSQQDYAYEQYF.

In DNA form, the CDR3 reads TGTGCCGGGAAGAAGTTTTCAACTAATGAAAAACTGTTTTTT. Residues: CAGKKFSTNEKLFF. This chain links TRBV30 with TRBJ1-4; D gene uncertain. CDR3 length equals 14 residues. Germline CDR1 GTSNPN, CDR2 SVGIG (reference sequence). The germline V and J ends were trimmed by 8 bases and 0 bases, with 13 bases remaining between them.

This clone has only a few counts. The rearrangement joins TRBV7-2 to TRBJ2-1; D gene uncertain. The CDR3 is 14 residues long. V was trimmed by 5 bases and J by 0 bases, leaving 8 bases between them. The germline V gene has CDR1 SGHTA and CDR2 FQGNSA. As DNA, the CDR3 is TGTGCCAGCAGCCCCCAGAGCTCCTACAATGAGCAGTTCTTC. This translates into CASSPQSSYNEQFF.

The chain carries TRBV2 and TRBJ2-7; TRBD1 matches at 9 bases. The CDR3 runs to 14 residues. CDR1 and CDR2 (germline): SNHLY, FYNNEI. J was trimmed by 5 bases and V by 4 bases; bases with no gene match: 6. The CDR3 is CASSAIQGADEQYF. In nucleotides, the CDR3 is TGTGCCAGCAGTGCTATACAGGGGGCTGACGAGCAGTACTTC.

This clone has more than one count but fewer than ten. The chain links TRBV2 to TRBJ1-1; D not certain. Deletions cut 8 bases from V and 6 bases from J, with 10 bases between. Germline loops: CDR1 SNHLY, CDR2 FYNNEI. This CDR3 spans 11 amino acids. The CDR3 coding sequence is TGTGCCAGCCAGGCCCAGGCTGAAGCTTTCTTT. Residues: CASQAQAEAFF.

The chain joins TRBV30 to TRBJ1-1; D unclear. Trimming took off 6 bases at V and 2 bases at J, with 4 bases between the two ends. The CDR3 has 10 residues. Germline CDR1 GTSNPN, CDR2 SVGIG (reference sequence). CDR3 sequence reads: CACPNTEAFF. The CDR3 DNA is TGTGCCTGCCCTAACACTGAAGCTTTCTTT.

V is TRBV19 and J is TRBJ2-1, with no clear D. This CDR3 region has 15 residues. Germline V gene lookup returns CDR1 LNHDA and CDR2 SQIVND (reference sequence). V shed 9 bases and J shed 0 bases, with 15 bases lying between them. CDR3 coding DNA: TGTGCCAGCTCCCTATGGCAGACCTCCTACAATGAGCAGTTCTTC. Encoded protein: CASSLWQTSYNEQFF.

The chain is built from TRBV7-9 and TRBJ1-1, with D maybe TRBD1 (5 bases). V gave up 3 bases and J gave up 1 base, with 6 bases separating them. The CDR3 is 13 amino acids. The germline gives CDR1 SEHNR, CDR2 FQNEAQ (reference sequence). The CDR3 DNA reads TGTGCCAGCAGCTTTCAGGGGAACACTGAAGCTTTCTTT. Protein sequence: CASSFQGNTEAFF.